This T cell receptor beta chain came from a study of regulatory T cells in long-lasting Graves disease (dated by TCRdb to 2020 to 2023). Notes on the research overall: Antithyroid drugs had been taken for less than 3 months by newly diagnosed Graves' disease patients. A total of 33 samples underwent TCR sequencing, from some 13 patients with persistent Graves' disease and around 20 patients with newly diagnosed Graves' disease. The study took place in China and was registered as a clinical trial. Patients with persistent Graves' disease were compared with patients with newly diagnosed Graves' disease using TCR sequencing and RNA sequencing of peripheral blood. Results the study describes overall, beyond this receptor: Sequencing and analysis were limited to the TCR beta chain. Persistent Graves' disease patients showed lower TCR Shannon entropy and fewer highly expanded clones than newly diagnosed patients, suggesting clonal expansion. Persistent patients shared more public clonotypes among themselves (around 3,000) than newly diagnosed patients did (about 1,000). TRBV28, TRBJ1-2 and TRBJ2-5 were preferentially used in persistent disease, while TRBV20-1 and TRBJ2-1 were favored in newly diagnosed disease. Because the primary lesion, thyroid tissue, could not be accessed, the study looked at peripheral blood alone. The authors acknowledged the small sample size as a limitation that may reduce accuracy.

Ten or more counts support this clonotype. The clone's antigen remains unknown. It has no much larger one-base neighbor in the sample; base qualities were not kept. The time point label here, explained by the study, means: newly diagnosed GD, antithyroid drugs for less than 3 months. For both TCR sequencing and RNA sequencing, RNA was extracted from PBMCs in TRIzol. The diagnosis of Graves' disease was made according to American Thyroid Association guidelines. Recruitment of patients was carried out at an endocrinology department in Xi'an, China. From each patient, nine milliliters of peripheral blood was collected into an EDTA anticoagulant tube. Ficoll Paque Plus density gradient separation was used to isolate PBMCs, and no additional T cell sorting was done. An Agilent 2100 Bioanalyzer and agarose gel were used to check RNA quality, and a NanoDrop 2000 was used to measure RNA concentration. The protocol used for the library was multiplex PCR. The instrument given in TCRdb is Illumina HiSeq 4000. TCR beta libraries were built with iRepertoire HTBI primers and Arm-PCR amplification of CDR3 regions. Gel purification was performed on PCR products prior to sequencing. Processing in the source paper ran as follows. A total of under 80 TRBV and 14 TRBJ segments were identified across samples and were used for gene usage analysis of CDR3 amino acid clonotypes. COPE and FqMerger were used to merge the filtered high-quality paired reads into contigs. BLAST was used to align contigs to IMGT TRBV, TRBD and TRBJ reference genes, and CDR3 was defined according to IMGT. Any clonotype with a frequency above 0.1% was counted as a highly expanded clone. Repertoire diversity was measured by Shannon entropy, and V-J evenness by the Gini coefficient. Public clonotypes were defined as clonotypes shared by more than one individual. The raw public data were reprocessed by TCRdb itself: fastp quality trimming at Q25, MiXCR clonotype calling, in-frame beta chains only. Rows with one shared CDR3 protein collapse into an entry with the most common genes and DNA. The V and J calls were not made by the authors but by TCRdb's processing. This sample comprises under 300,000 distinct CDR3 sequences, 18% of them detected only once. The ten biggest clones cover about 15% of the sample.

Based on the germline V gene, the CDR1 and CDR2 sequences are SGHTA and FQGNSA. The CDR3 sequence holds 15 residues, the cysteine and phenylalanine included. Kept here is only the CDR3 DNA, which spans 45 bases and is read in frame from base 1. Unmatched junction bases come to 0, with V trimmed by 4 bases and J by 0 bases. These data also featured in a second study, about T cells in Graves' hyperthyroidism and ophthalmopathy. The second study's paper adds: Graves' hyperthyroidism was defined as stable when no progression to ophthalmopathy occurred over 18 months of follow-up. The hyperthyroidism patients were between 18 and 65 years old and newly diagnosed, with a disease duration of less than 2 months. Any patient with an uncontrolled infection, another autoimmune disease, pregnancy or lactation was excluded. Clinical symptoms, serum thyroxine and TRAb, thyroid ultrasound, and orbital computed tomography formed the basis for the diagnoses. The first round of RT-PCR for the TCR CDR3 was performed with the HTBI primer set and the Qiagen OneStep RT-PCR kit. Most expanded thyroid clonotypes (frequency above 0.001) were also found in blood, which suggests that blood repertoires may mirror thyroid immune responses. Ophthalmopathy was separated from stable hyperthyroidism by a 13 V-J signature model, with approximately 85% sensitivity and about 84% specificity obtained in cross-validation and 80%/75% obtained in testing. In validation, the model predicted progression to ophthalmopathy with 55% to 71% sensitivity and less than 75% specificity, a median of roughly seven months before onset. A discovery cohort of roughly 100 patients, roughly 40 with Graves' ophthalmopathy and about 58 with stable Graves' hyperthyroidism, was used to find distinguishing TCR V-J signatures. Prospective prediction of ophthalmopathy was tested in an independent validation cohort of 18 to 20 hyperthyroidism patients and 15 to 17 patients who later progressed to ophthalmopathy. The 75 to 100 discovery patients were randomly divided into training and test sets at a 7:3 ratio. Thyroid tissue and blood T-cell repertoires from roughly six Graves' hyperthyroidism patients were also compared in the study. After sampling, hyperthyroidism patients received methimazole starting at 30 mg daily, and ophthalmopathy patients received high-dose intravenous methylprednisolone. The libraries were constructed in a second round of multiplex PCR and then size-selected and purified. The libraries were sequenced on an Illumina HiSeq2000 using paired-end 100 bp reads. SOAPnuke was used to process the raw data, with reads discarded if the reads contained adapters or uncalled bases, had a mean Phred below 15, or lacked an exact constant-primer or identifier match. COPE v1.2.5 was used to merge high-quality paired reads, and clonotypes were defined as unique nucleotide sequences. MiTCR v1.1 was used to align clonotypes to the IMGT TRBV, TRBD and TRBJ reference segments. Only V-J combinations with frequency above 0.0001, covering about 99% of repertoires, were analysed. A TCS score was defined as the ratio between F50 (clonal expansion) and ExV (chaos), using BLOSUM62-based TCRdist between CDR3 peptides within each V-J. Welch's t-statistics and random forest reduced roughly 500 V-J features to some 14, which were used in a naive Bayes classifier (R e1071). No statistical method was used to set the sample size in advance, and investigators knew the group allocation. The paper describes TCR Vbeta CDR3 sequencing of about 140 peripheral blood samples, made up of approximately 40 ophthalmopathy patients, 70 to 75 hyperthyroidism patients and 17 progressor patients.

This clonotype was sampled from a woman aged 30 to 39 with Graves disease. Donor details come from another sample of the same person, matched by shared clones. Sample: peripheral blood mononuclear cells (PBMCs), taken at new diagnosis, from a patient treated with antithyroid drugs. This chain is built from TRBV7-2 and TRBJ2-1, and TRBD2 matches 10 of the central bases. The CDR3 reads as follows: CASSSSGGSYNEQFF. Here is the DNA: TGTGCCAGCAGCTCTAGCGGGGGCTCCTACAATGAGCAGTTCTTC.